The clone carrying this T cell receptor beta chain was seen repeatedly, ten times or more. Its antigen remains unidentified. RNA transcripts provided the source from which TCR beta CDR3 regions were amplified. With the HTBI primer set, the TCR CDR3 went through a first round of RT-PCR. One entry per CDR3 protein results from TCRdb running MiXCR on the multiplex PCR reads. The data show roughly 550,000 distinct CDR3 sequences, approximately 16% seen once. Germline V gene sequence: CDR1 SGHVS, CDR2 FQNEAQ. CDR3 length equals 15 residues. The germline V and J ends were trimmed by 8 bases and 5 bases, with 19 bases remaining between them. This sample is part of a study of T cells in Graves' hyperthyroidism and ophthalmopathy. General observations from the study: The model's output predicted ophthalmopathy at a median of around 7 months prior to onset.

Disease duration was under 3 months in the ophthalmopathy patients, who also had a Clinical Activity Score of at least 3 and a NOSPECS grade of at least 4. Each diagnosis drew on symptoms, thyroxine, TRAb, thyroid ultrasound and orbital computed tomography findings. Sample: blood. The clonotype was recovered from a woman aged 30 to 39 with Graves' ophthalmopathy. V gene TRBV7-8 combines with J gene TRBJ2-1, with a tentative D call TRBD1 (6 bases). This CDR3 is CASQEVDRYNNEQFF. CDR3 nucleotide sequence: TGTGCCAGCCAAGAAGTTGACAGGTACAACAATGAGCAGTTCTTC.